The clone carrying this T cell receptor beta chain was seen a handful of times. Its antigen remains unknown. The data belong to a study of T-cell memory formation after mild COVID-19. Turning to the study itself: The study found TCR clusters largely donor specific.

Findings and caveats of the study: CD4/CD8 balance characterized clones contracting day 15 to 85, and CD4+ skew characterized later expanders. CD4+ contracting clones lay mainly in CM and EM, CD8+ ones in EMRA.

Trimming removed 0 bases at V and 4 bases at J, with 7 bases between. CDR3 size: 14 residues. Germline V CDR1 and CDR2: SGHRS, YFSETQ. Barcoded TCR alpha and TCR beta cDNA libraries with UMIs came from 5'RACE using constant-segment primers. TCRdb reprocessed the 5' RACE reads via MiXCR and lists one record per CDR3 protein. This table has a few hundred thousand distinct CDR3 sequences, 25% to 30% appearing once. The origin of this receptor is an adult woman who had mild COVID-19 (a few samples of this study predate the infection). Cell type and time point are not known. The material sequenced was PBMCs or a T cell subset sorted from them (not recorded which). This chain connects TRBV5-1 to TRBJ2-2; possibly TRBD2 for D (6 bases). This CDR3 reads CASSLDGSTGELFF. CDR3 sequence (DNA): TGCGCCAGCAGCTTGGACGGGAGCACCGGGGAGCTGTTTTTT.